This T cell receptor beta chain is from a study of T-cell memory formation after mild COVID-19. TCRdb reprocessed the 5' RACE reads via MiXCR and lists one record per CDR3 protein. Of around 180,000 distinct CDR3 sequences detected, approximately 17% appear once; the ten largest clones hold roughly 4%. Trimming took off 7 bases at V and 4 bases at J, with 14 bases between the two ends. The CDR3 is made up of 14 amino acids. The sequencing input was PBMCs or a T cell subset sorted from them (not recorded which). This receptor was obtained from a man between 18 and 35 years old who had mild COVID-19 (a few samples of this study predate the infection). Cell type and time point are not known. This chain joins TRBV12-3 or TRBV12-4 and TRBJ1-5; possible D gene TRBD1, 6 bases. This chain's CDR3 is CASTFGGANQPQHF. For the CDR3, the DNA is TGTGCCAGCACCTTCGGGGGGGCAAATCAGCCCCAGCATTTT.